Sequencing of this TCR beta chain was carried out in a study of breast tumors, draining lymph nodes, adjacent tissues. Study-level results: Tumor and nontumor repertoires were significantly more similar in luminal-like than in basal-like breast cancer. The lymph node origin of tumor T cells was framed as consistent with a hypothesis, not demonstrated. Tumor repertoires ranked between lymph nodes and nontumor tissue in diversity, with V and J gene preferences. Findings are consistent with lymph node origin and intratumoral expansion of most tumor T cells.

CDR3 size: 15 residues. The germline V gene encodes CDR1 SGDLS and CDR2 YYNGEE. TCRdb used MiXCR to reprocess the multiplex PCR reads, holding one entry per CDR3 protein. The sample consists of 13,000 or so distinct CDR3 sequences, 40% to 55% of them appearing once. This clonotype was seen repeatedly, ten times or more. Its cognate antigen is unknown. A clone one base away is much larger, so this may be a read error. The chain is built from TRBV9 and TRBJ2-1; 9 nucleotides align to TRBD2. The sequence derives from a female donor with breast cancer. Some clones in this sample may be carry-over from other donors' samples. The sample taken for sequencing was tumor-adjacent breast tissue. CDR3 sequence: CASSVGGLALDEPFF. The CDR3 region has the DNA TGTGCCAGCAGCGTAGGGGGACTAGCATTGGATGAGCCGTTCTTC.